The clone carrying this T cell receptor (beta chain) was counted only a few times. From RNA transcripts, TCR beta CDR3 regions were amplified. Initially, a first-round RT-PCR of the TCR CDR3 employed the HTBI primer set. TCRdb passed the multiplex PCR reads through MiXCR, listing each CDR3 protein once. Of some 770,000 distinct CDR3 sequences listed, approximately 16% were seen once; the top ten hold over 7.5%. Trimming took off 0 bases at V and 0 bases at J, with 18 bases between the two ends. Germline loops: CDR1 LGHDT, CDR2 YNNKEL (reference sequence). The CDR3 spans 18 residues. The PBMCs were sourced from fresh peripheral blood (10 ml). These data belong to a study of T cells in Graves' hyperthyroidism and ophthalmopathy.

This TCR derives from a man younger than 35 with Graves' hyperthyroidism. Material: blood. The genes are TRBV3-1 and TRBJ2-7, with D possibly matching TRBD2 (5 bases). Here the CDR3 reads CASSQEVVGVRSSYEQYF. Here the CDR3 DNA reads TGTGCCAGCAGCCAAGAGGTCGTGGGAGTTAGGAGCTCCTACGAGCAGTACTTC.